These 26 T cell receptor beta chains originate from one sample sequenced in a study of blood T cell repertoires in COVID-19. Some clones are missing from TCRdb's copy, which holds only in-frame ones; the method was immunoSEQ multiplex PCR. The table lists 300,000 to 400,000 clones, over 75% of them singletons, with approximately 1% in the top ten. The sequenced sample was PBMCs or T cells enriched from blood (not recorded which). The receptor source for this set is a woman between 25 and 40 years old with acute COVID-19.

This clone was found once. The chain recombines TRBV3-1 (or the pseudogene TRBV3-2) with TRBJ1-3; D possibly corresponds to TRBD1 (6 bases). CDR3 size: 18 residues. Germline CDR1 and CDR2: LGHDT and YNNKEL (reference sequence). V was cut by 1 base and J by 0 bases, with 16 bases left in between. In DNA, the CDR3 is TGTGCCAGCAGCCAAGTTGGGGGCAGAACCCACTCTGGAAACACCATATATTTT. Amino acid sequence: CASSQVGGRTHSGNTIYF.

The chain recombines TRBV27 with TRBJ2-5; 10 nucleotides agree with TRBD2. Trimming cost V 5 bases and J 5 bases; bases outside gene matches: 14. In germline, CDR1 is MNHEY, CDR2 SMNVEV (reference sequence). The CDR3 sequence is 17 residues long. CDR3 protein: CASSPSGSGGARETQYF. As DNA, the CDR3 is TGTGCCAGCAGTCCCTCAGGGAGCGGGGGGGCCCGGGAGACCCAGTACTTC.

This rearrangement joins TRBV3-1 (or the pseudogene TRBV3-2) to TRBJ1-3; possibly TRBD1 for D (6 bases). CDR3 size: 16 residues. V was pared by 0 bases and J by 2 bases, with 11 bases between. Germline V gene lookup returns CDR1 LGHDT and CDR2 YNNKEL (reference sequence). CDR3 loop: CASSQEQTGPGNTIYF. CDR3 DNA sequence: TGTGCCAGCAGCCAAGAACAAACAGGGCCTGGAAACACCATATATTTT.

The DNA of the CDR3 is TGTGCTAGTGTCCCGGACAGGGCGAACTATGGCTACACCTTC. Amino acids: CASVPDRANYGYTF. The chain recombines TRBV12-5 with TRBJ1-2, with TRBD1 identical over 8 bases. The CDR3 is made up of 14 amino acids. Germline V lookup: CDR1 LGHNT, CDR2 FRNRAP. Trimming cost V 7 bases and J 2 bases; bases outside gene matches: 6.

V usage is TRBV5-6 and J usage is TRBJ1-3, with 9 bases aligning to TRBD1. The CDR3 extends over 15 amino acids. The ends lost 3 bases at V and 2 bases at J; junction bases unmatched: 3. Germline CDR1 and CDR2: SGHDT and YYEEEE. CDR3 in amino acids: CASSWGQGPGNTIYF. In DNA, the CDR3 is TGTGCCAGCAGCTGGGGACAGGGTCCTGGAAACACCATATATTTT. The full variable domain, its missing parts supplied by reference TRBV5-6 and TRBJ1-3, is DAGVTQSPTHLIKTRGQQVTLRCSPKSGHDTVSWYQQALGQGPQFIFQYYEEEERQRGNFPDRFSGHQFPNYSSELNVNALLLGDSALYLCASSWGQGPGNTIYFGEGSWLTVV.

The chain couples TRBV7-3 to TRBJ2-1, with 7 positions matching TRBD2. V was clipped by 8 bases and J by 9 bases; unmatched bases: 10. The CDR3 consists of 13 residues. The germline V gene encodes CDR1 SGHTA and CDR2 FQGTGA. The CDR3 loop is CASAAGTGSEQFF. For the CDR3, the DNA is TGTGCCAGCGCAGCGGGAACCGGCAGTGAGCAGTTCTTC.

The chain combines TRBV4-3 with TRBJ2-3; 10 nucleotides line up with TRBD2. The junction had 4 bases not matched to a gene; V was cut back by 4 bases and J by 0 bases. This CDR3 is built from 16 residues. CDR1 is LGHNA, CDR2 YSLEER, per germline. CDR3 residues: CASSRQLAGSTDTQYF. Here the CDR3 DNA reads TGCGCCAGCAGCCGCCAACTAGCGGGGAGCACAGATACGCAGTATTTT.

The gene calls are TRBV5-4 and TRBJ2-2; TRBD1 is a possible D gene (5 bases). The CDR3 contains 15 residues. V was cut by 0 bases and J by 0 bases, with 6 bases left in between. CDR1 and CDR2 (germline): SGHNT, YYREEE (reference sequence). The CDR3 sequence: CASSLGGANTGELFF. In DNA form, the CDR3 reads TGTGCCAGCAGCTTGGGGGGCGCGAACACCGGGGAGCTGTTTTTT.

This sequence joins TRBV7-2 and TRBJ1-6; D gene uncertain. V dropped 4 bases and J dropped 6 bases, with 13 bases sitting between them. CDR3 length equals 15 residues. Germline V gene lookup returns CDR1 SGHTA and CDR2 FQGNSA. The CDR3 nucleotides are TGTGCCAGCAGCTCCAGGAACCTATTTAATTCACCCCTCCACTTT. Its protein is CASSSRNLFNSPLHF. Complete variable domain (other parts from reference TRBV7-2 and TRBJ1-6): GAGVSQSPSNKVTEKGKDVELRCDPISGHTALYWYRQSLGQGLEFLIYFQGNSAPDKSGLPSDRFSAERTGGSVSTLTIQRTQQEDSAVYLCASSSRNLFNSPLHFGNGTRLTVT.

The chain uses TRBV6-5 and TRBJ1-1, with no clear D. Germline V gene sequence: CDR1 MNHEY, CDR2 SVGAGI. V dropped 4 bases and J dropped 0 bases, with 6 bases sitting between them. The CDR3 is 13 amino acids. The CDR3 bases are TGTGCCAGCAGTTTGGGCATGAACACTGAAGCTTTCTTT. It encodes CASSLGMNTEAFF.

The V and J genes are TRBV6-1 and TRBJ1-1; D is unclear. The CDR3 is 13 amino acids. V was clipped by 3 bases and J by 7 bases, with 12 bases between them. Germline V gene sequence: CDR1 MNHNS, CDR2 SASEGT. The CDR3 sequence is CASSDPGANEAFF. The CDR3 coding sequence is TGTGCCAGCAGTGACCCGGGAGCGAATGAAGCTTTCTTT.

The gene calls are TRBV6-2 or TRBV6-3 and TRBJ2-1; a possible D gene is TRBD1 (6 bases). CDR1 and CDR2 from the germline V gene are MNHEY and SVGEGT. The CDR3 consists of 16 residues. Trimming left V 0 bases short and J 4 bases short, with 13 bases between. In nucleotides, the CDR3 is TGTGCCAGCAGTTACTCGGCGCTAGGGGGATACAATGAGCAGTTCTTC. Its protein product is CASSYSALGGYNEQFF.

This chain joins TRBV27 and TRBJ2-3; D is perhaps TRBD2 (6 bases). V lost 10 bases and J 10 bases, leaving 18 bases between the germline ends. The germline CDR1 and CDR2 sequences are MNHEY and SMNVEV (reference sequence). The CDR3 has 12 residues. CDR3 bases: TGTGCCACCCGACGTTATGGGGAGGCGCAGTATTTT. Encoded protein: CATRRYGEAQYF.

The J gene is TRBJ1-2, the V gene TRBV19, with 9 bases lining up with TRBD1. The CDR3 extends over 12 amino acids. V dropped 9 bases and J dropped 4; count of bases not matched to a gene: 3. Germline CDR1 and CDR2: LNHDA and SQIVND (reference sequence). CDR3 DNA sequence: TGTGCCAGCGGACAGGGGCCCTATGGCTACACCTTC. Translated, it gives CASGQGPYGYTF.

The chain carries TRBV9 and TRBJ1-6; D is unresolved. From germline, CDR1 is SGDLS and CDR2 YYNGEE. The CDR3 contains 17 residues. The V and J ends lost 0 bases and 7 bases respectively, with 17 bases between them. CDR3 protein: CASSVDGSWSFNSPLHF. In DNA form, the CDR3 reads TGTGCCAGCAGCGTAGATGGGAGTTGGAGCTTCAATTCACCCCTCCACTTT.

This clone was counted a single time. V gene TRBV7-9 combines with J gene TRBJ1-2; D gene unclear. The germline CDR1 and CDR2 sequences are SEHNR and FQNEAQ (reference sequence). This CDR3 has 12 amino acids. Trimming removed 2 bases from V and 5 bases from J, with 6 bases in between. This CDR3 is CASSLSPYGYTF. CDR3 bases: TGTGCCAGCAGCTTATCCCCTTATGGCTACACCTTC.

The CDR3 spells CASSDTGGVGGEQYF. CDR3 nucleotide sequence: TGTGCCAGCAGTGATACGGGTGGTGTGGGGGGCGAGCAGTACTTC. The rearrangement links TRBV25-1 to TRBJ2-7, with TRBD2 as a possible D gene (6 bases). From germline, CDR1 is MGHDK and CDR2 SYGVNS. Trimming pared 3 bases from V and 6 bases from J, leaving 18 bases between. The CDR3 covers 15 residues.

This clone was seen only once. This chain connects TRBV4-1 to TRBJ1-2, with 7 bases identical to TRBD1. This CDR3 comprises 15 residues. With V trimmed by 4 bases and J by 4 bases, 9 bases remained unmatched. Germline values: CDR1 MGHRA, CDR2 YSYEKL. CDR3 nucleotide sequence: TGCGCCAGCAGCCCCGAACCCCCAGGGGGCTATGGCTACACCTTC. Translating it yields CASSPEPPGGYGYTF.

The V gene is TRBV18, the J gene TRBJ1-2, with a tentative D call TRBD1 (6 bases). The germline CDR1 and CDR2 sequences are KGHSH and LQKENI. The CDR3 consists of 15 residues. The ends were cut back, 1 base at V and 6 bases at J, with 15 bases in the middle. The CDR3 DNA reads TGTGCCAGCTCACCACTTACCGCAGGGGATCATGGCTACACCTTC. As protein: CASSPLTAGDHGYTF.

This chain links TRBV7-6 with TRBJ1-2; unclear D gene. Trimming pared 5 bases from V and 8 bases from J, leaving 15 bases between. Per germline, CDR1 SGHVS and CDR2 FNYEAQ. The CDR3 is 13 residues long. The chain's CDR3 is CASSPLWSQGYTF. The CDR3 DNA reads TGTGCCAGCAGCCCCCTGTGGTCCCAGGGCTACACCTTC.

The gene calls are TRBV29-1 and TRBJ1-1, with a weak D call TRBD1 (5 bases). V lost 6 bases, J lost 6 bases, and 11 bases lay in between. The CDR3 is made up of 11 amino acids. CDR1 and CDR2 (germline): SQVTM, ANQGSEA. CDR3 sequence: CSVPSGAEAFF. Written as DNA, the CDR3 is TGCAGCGTCCCATCGGGGGCTGAAGCTTTCTTT.

The chain is built from TRBV9 and TRBJ2-7, with D tentatively TRBD2 (6 bases). The V and J ends lost 0 bases and 2 bases respectively, with 12 bases between them. Germline loops: CDR1 SGDLS, CDR2 YYNGEE. This CDR3 comprises 15 residues. DNA of the CDR3: TGTGCCAGCAGCGTAGAGGCAGGCGGGGCCTACGAGCAGTACTTC. Residues: CASSVEAGGAYEQYF. The full variable domain, in which reference TRBV9 and TRBJ2-7 provide the parts outside the CDR3, is DSGVTQTPKHLITATGQRVTLRCSPRSGDLSVYWYQQSLDQGLQFLIQYYNGEERAKGNILERFSAQQFPDLHSELNLSSLELGDSALYFCASSVEAGGAYEQYFGPGTRLTVT.

This clone was seen a single time. V is TRBV6-5 and J is TRBJ2-2; 10 bases are a match to TRBD2. This CDR3 spans 14 amino acids. Trimming removed 3 bases from V and 8 bases from J; junction bases left unmatched: 3. Germline CDR1 and CDR2: MNHEY and SVGAGI. In DNA form, the CDR3 reads TGTGCCAGCAGTTATTTACTAGCGGGGGGGGAGCTGTTTTTT. Its protein product is CASSYLLAGGELFF.

The chain is built from TRBV5-6 and TRBJ2-1; 8 nucleotides align to TRBD2. The germline V gene encodes CDR1 SGHDT and CDR2 YYEEEE. V lost 4 bases to trimming and J lost 0 bases; unmatched junction nucleotides: 15. The CDR3 has 19 amino acids. CDR3 amino acids: CASSRITAGAQSSYNEQFF. For the CDR3, the DNA is TGTGCCAGCAGCCGCATCACAGCGGGGGCACAGAGCTCCTACAATGAGCAGTTCTTC.

The chain links TRBV2 to TRBJ2-7; 9 nucleotides match TRBD1. Germline V gives CDR1 SNHLY, CDR2 FYNNEI. Trimming removed 5 bases from V and 2 bases from J; junction bases left unmatched: 10. CDR3 size: 16 residues. CDR3 sequence (DNA): TGTGCCAGCAGTAACTCCCGGGACAGGGTCACCTACGAGCAGTACTTC. It translates to CASSNSRDRVTYEQYF.

The chain carries TRBV27 and TRBJ1-1; possible D gene TRBD1, 5 bases. Germline V CDR1 and CDR2: MNHEY, SMNVEV (reference sequence). Trimming removed 4 bases from V and 5 bases from J, with 17 bases in between. The CDR3 is 15 residues long. CDR3 region: CASSSLPTGTTEAFF. DNA for the CDR3: TGTGCCAGCAGTTCTCTACCTACAGGAACGACTGAAGCTTTCTTT.